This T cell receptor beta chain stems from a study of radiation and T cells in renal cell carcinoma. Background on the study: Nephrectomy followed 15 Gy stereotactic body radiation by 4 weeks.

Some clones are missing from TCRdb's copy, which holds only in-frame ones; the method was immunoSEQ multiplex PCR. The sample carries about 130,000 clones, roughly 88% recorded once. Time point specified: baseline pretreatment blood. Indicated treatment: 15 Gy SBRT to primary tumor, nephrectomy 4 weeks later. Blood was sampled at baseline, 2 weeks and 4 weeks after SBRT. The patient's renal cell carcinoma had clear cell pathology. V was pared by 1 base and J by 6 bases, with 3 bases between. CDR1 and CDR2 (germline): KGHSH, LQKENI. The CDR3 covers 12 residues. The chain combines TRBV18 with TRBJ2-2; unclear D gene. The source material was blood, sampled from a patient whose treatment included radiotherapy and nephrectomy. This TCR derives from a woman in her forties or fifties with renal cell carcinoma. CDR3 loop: CASSPRAGELFF. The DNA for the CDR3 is TGTGCCAGCTCACCACGGGCCGGGGAGCTGTTTTTT. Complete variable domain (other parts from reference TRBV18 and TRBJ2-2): NAGVMQNPRHLVRRRGQEARLRCSPMKGHSHVYWYRQLPEEGLKFMVYLQKENIIDESGMPKERFSAEFPKEGPSILRIQQVVRGDSAAYFCASSPRAGELFFGEGSRLTVL.